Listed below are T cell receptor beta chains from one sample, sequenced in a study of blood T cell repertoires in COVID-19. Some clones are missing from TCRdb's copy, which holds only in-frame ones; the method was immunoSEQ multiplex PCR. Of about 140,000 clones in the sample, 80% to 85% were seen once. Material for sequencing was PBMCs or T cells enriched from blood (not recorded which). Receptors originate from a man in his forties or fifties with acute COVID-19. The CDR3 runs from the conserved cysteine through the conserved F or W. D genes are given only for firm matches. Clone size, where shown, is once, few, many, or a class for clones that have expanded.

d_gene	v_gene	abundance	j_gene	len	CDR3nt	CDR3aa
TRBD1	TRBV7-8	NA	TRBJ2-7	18	TGTGCCAGCAGACGACCTGGGGCGGGGACAGGGGGGTCCTACGAGCAGTACTTC	CASRRPGAGTGGSYEQYF
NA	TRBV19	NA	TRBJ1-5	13	TGTGCCAGTAGTATCCGGGACTATCAGCCCCAGCATTTT	CASSIRDYQPQHF
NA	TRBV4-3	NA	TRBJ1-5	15	TGCGCCAGCAGCCAAGAGGCCTCTAGCAATCAGCCCCAGCATTTT	CASSQEASSNQPQHF
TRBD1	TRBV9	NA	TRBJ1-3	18	TGTGCCAGCAGCCCGACGCTGGGGGGACAGCAAGATAAGAACACCATATATTTT	CASSPTLGGQQDKNTIYF
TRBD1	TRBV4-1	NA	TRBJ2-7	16	TGCGCCAGCAGCCAAGACCCCGGGCGGACAGGGGGCGAGCAGTACTTC	CASSQDPGRTGGEQYF
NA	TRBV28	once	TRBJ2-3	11	TGTGCCAGCAGATACGGTGATACGCAGTATTTT	CASRYGDTQYF
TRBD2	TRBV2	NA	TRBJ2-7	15	TGTGCCAGCAGCTGGCTGAGTAGCGGGAGCGGCGAGCAGTACTTC	CASSWLSSGSGEQYF
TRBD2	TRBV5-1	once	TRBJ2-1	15	TGCGCCAGCAGCTCGACTAGCGGTTCCTACAATGAGCAGTTCTTC	CASSSTSGSYNEQFF
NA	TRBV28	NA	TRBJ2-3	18	TGTGCCAGCACCCTTTCGCGACTGGCGGAAAAAATCACAGATACGCAGTATTTT	CASTLSRLAEKITDTQYF
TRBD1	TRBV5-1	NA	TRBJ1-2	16	TGCGCCAGCAGCCCACGGCCCACAGGGGGCCGCTATGGCTACACCTTC	CASSPRPTGGRYGYTF
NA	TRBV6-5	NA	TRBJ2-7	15	TGTGCCAGCAGTTACGATCGTCACAGGGCCAGCGAGCAGTACTTC	CASSYDRHRASEQYF
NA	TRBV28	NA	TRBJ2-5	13	TGTGCCAGCAGTTTATTACAGGGAGAGACCCAGTACTTC	CASSLLQGETQYF
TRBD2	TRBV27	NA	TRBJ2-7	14	TGTGCCAGCATGAGGGCGGGAGGCACCTACGAGCAGTACTTC	CASMRAGGTYEQYF
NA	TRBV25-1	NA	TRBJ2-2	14	TGTGCCAGCGGCAGGGCAGTTCACACCGGGGAGCTGTTTTTT	CASGRAVHTGELFF
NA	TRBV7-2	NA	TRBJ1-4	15	TGTGCCAGCAGCTTAGGCCTAGCAACTAATGAAAAACTGTTTTTT	CASSLGLATNEKLFF
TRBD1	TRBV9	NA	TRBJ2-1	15	TGTGCCAGCGCCGTTGGTCAGGGGGCCCACAATGAGCAGTTCTTC	CASAVGQGAHNEQFF
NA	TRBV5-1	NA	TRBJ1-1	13	TGCGCCAGCAGCTTGACGGCCGGGGCTGAAGCTTTCTTT	CASSLTAGAEAFF
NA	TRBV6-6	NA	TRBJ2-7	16	TGTGCCAGCAGCCCTGTCGCGACAGCCAGCTCCTACGAGCAGTACTTC	CASSPVATASSYEQYF
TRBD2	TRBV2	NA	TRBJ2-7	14	TGTGCCAGCAGTGAACTAGCGGCTGCCTACGAGCAGTACTTC	CASSELAAAYEQYF
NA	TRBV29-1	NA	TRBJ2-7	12	TGCAGCGTCGAGGACAACTCCTACGAGCAGTACTTC	CSVEDNSYEQYF
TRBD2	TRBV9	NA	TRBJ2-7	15	TGTGCCAGCAGCGTAGCGAGCGGGAGGGAATACGAGCAGTACTTC	CASSVASGREYEQYF
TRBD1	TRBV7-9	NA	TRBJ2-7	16	TGTGCCAGCAGCCCGTCCCGGGACAGGGGGCCTTACGAGCAGTACTTC	CASSPSRDRGPYEQYF
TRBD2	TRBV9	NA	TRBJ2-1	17	TGTGCCAGCAGCGTCAGACTAGCGCGGGCGGGGTACAATGAGCAGTTCTTC	CASSVRLARAGYNEQFF
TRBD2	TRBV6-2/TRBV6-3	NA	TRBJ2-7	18	TGTGCCAGCAGCAAGATCCCGGGACTAGCGGGAGAACTGGCCGAGCAGTACTTC	CASSKIPGLAGELAEQYF
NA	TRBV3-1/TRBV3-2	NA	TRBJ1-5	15	TGTGCCAGCAGCCAAGCCCCGGGGGGTCTGCAGCCCCAGCATTTT	CASSQAPGGLQPQHF
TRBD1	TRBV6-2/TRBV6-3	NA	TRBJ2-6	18	TGTGCCAGCAGTTACTTGGGACAGGGGGCATCTGGGGCCAACGTCCTGACTTTC	CASSYLGQGASGANVLTF
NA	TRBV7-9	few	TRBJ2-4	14	TGTGCCAGCAGCTTACTCCTCCTAGGGGACATTCAGTACTTC	CASSLLLLGDIQYF
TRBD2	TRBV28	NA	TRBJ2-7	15	TGTGCCAGCAGGGAGATTAGCGGGGGGTCCTACGAGCAGTACTTC	CASREISGGSYEQYF
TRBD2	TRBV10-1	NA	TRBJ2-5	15	TGCGCCAGCAGCGCACTAGCGGGGGACCAAGAGACCCAGTACTTC	CASSALAGDQETQYF
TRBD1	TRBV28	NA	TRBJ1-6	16	TGTGCCAGCAGGCCGACAGGGGTAGGGTGGAATTCACCCCTCCACTTT	CASRPTGVGWNSPLHF
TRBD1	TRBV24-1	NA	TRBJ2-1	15	TGTGCCACCAGTGATGTCGACAGGGGGAGAAATGAGCAGTTCTTC	CATSDVDRGRNEQFF
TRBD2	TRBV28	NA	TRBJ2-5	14	TGTGCCTCTGGGTCTAGCGGGGACCAAGAGACCCAGTACTTC	CASGSSGDQETQYF
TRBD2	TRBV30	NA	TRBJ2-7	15	TGTGCCTGGAAAGTGCGTCGTAGCGGGAGTTACGAGCAGTACTTC	CAWKVRRSGSYEQYF
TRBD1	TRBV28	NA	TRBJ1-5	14	TGTGCCAGCACCCGAGACAGGGTCAATCAGCCCCAGCATTTT	CASTRDRVNQPQHF
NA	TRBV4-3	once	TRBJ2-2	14	TGCGCCAGCAGCCTTATAGCGAACACCGGGGAGCTGTTTTTT	CASSLIANTGELFF
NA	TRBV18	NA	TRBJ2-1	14	TGTGCCAGCTCTTGGGACTCAAAAAGGGAAGAGCAGTTCTTC	CASSWDSKREEQFF
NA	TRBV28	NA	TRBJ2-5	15	TGTGCCAGCAGTCGACGGGACTCTGGCGGGGAGACCCAGTACTTC	CASSRRDSGGETQYF
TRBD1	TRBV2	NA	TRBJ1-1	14	TGTGCCACGGTCGACCAGGGGGTGAACACTGAAGCTTTCTTT	CATVDQGVNTEAFF
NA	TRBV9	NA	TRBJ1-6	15	TGTGCCAGCAGCCCCCAGACAAGTGGGAATTCACCCCTCCACTTT	CASSPQTSGNSPLHF
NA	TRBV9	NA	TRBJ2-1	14	TGTGCCAGCAGCGTAGAGGGGGGGAGACTTGAGCAGTTCTTC	CASSVEGGRLEQFF
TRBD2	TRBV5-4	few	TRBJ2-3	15	TGTGCCAGCAGCTACTCTAGCGGGGACACAGATACGCAGTATTTT	CASSYSSGDTDTQYF
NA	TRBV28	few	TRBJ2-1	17	TGTGCCACCCTTACCCGGGACAAGTTCTCCTCCTACAATGAGCAGTTCTTC	CATLTRDKFSSYNEQFF
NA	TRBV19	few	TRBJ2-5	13	TGTGCCAGTAGTACCTCGCTATCAGAGACCCAGTACTTC	CASSTSLSETQYF
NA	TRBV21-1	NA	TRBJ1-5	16	TGTGCCAGCAGCAAAGAAAGGACAGAAGCTGCTCAGCCCCAGCATTTT	CASSKERTEAAQPQHF
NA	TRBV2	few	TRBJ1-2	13	TGTGCCAGCAGTGAAGGGACAGATAGTGGCTACACCTTC	CASSEGTDSGYTF
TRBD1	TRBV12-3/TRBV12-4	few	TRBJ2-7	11	TGTGCCAGCAGTGGGGGGACAGGGGTCCTCTTC	CASSGGTGVLF
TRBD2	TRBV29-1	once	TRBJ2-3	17	TGCAGCGTAACGGGACTAGCGGGAAGGATAGTCGCAGATACGCAGTATTTT	CSVTGLAGRIVADTQYF
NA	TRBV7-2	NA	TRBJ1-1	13	TGTGCCAGCAGCTTAGACAGGCAAAGTGAAGCTTTCTTT	CASSLDRQSEAFF
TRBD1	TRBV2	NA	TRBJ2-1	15	TGTGCCAGCTTAGCTGGACAGGGAATACATGGTGAGCAGTTCTTC	CASLAGQGIHGEQFF
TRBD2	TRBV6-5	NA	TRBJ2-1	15	TGTGCCAGCAGTTACTCGCGGGAGGGAACCAATGAGCAGTTCTTC	CASSYSREGTNEQFF
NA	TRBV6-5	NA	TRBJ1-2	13	TGTGCCAGCAGCGCGATATCTTACTATGGCTACACCTTC	CASSAISYYGYTF